The next 10 T cell receptor beta chains were all read from a single sample in a study of cytomegalovirus exposure and HLA in healthy donors. The PCR used 60 Vbeta and 13 Jbeta primers. Method: immunoSEQ multiplex PCR; TCRdb's copy keeps in-frame clones and lacks some. Here the sample spans roughly 100,000 clones, 79% being singletons. The sample taken for sequencing was PBMCs. The receptor set was obtained from a woman aged 40-49 years in good health and CMV-seronegative.

Comments on this clone: In the same sample, other DNA sequences code for this CDR3. The chain joins TRBV30 to TRBJ2-7; 8 bases line up with TRBD2. Germline-derived CDR1 and CDR2 are GTSNPN and SVGIG (reference sequence). CDR3 size: 16 residues. V dropped 0 bases and J dropped 4; count of bases not matched to a gene: 11. CDR3 in amino acids: CAWSVSSGRSLYEQYF. The CDR3 nucleotides read TGTGCCTGGAGTGTATCCAGCGGGAGAAGTTTATACGAGCAGTACTTC.

This rearrangement joins TRBV27 to TRBJ2-5, with 9 nucleotides matching TRBD2. The junction had 11 bases not matched to a gene; V was cut back by 7 bases and J by 5 bases. The germline gives CDR1 MNHEY, CDR2 SMNVEV (reference sequence). The CDR3 runs 15 residues. The CDR3, as DNA: TGTGCCAGCAAGCCGCGGGAGGGCCTGTGGGAGACCCAGTACTTC. Translation gives CASKPREGLWETQYF.

This chain connects TRBV18 to TRBJ2-5; 10 positions agree with TRBD2. The germline V gene encodes CDR1 KGHSH and CDR2 LQKENI. CDR3 size: 17 residues. After removal of 3 bases from V and 1 base from J, the junction contained 8 bases not matched to a gene. The CDR3 protein is CASSPFLAGESQETQYF. The CDR3 DNA sequence: TGTGCCAGCTCACCCTTTCTAGCGGGAGAGTCCCAAGAGACCCAGTACTTC.

This clone was recorded a few times. The genes are TRBV7-6 and TRBJ1-1, with a weak D call TRBD1 (6 bases). The V gene lost 3 bases and the J gene lost 1 base, with 9 bases spanning the gap. The germline gives CDR1 SGHVS, CDR2 FNYEAQ. There are 14 residues in the CDR3. The CDR3 region is CASSFQGRNTEAFF. The CDR3, as DNA: TGTGCCAGCAGCTTCCAGGGGCGGAACACTGAAGCTTTCTTT.

V gene TRBV5-1 combines with J gene TRBJ2-3; TRBD2 matches at 13 bases. This CDR3 contains 16 residues. The germline gives CDR1 SGHRS, CDR2 YFSETQ. After removal of 4 bases from V and 6 bases from J, the junction contained 8 bases not matched to a gene. The CDR3 DNA follows: TGCGCCAGCAGCCTCGAAGGGACTAGCGGGGCGGATACGCAGTATTTT. It translates to CASSLEGTSGADTQYF.

The rearrangement uses TRBV28 and TRBJ2-4; tentative D call: TRBD2 (6 bases). Trimming stripped 6 bases from V and 6 bases from J, with 18 bases between. The CDR3 covers 15 residues. Looked up from germline, CDR1 is MDHEN and CDR2 is SYDVKM. The CDR3 loop reads CASSLEGRIGNIQYF. For the CDR3, the DNA is TGTGCCAGCAGCCTGGAGGGGAGGATTGGAAACATTCAGTACTTC.

The V gene is TRBV5-1, the J gene TRBJ2-7; the D is unclear. With 0 bases removed from V and 0 bases from J, the gap between germline ends came to 7 bases. The CDR3 totals 14 residues. Germline loops: CDR1 SGHRS, CDR2 YFSETQ. CDR3 protein: CASSLASSSYEQYF. The CDR3 region has the DNA TGCGCCAGCAGCTTGGCCTCGAGCTCCTACGAGCAGTACTTC.

V is TRBV11-2 and J is TRBJ2-7, with D possibly being TRBD2 (5 bases). Germline-derived CDR1 and CDR2 are SGHAT and FQNNGV. Trimming took 5 bases from V and 5 from J, leaving 19 bases between them. The CDR3 spans 15 residues. The CDR3: CASSASGWFGNEQYF. The CDR3 nucleotides are TGTGCCAGCAGCGCCTCGGGCTGGTTCGGGAACGAGCAGTACTTC.

The rearrangement uses TRBV6-4 and TRBJ2-2, with D possibly being TRBD2 (5 bases). Germline V gene lookup returns CDR1 MRHNA and CDR2 SNTAGT. This CDR3 has 13 amino acids. Trimming shortened V by 2 bases and J by 6 bases, and 7 bases separated the two germline ends. The CDR3 loop reads CASSDRSAGELFF. The CDR3, as DNA: TGTGCCAGCAGTGACCGTAGCGCCGGGGAGCTGTTTTTT.

This chain connects TRBV28 to TRBJ1-1; no definite D call. Trimming pared 9 bases from V and 0 bases from J, leaving 8 bases between. Per germline, CDR1 MDHEN and CDR2 SYDVKM. The CDR3 totals 12 residues. CDR3 sequence reads: CASTVLNTEAFF. Written as DNA, the CDR3 is TGTGCCAGTACTGTTCTGAACACTGAAGCTTTCTTT.